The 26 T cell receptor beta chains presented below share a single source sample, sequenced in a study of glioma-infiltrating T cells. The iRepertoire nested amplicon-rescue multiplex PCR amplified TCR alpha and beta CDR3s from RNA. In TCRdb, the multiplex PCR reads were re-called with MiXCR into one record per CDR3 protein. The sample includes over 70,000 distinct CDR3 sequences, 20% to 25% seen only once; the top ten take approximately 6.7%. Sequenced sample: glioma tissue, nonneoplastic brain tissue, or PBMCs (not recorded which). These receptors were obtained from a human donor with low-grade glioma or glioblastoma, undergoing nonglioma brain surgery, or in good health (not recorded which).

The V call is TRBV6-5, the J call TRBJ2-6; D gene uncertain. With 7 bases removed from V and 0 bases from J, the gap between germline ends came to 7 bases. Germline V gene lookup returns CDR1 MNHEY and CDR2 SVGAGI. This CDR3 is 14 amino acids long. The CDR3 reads CASNPHSGANVLTF. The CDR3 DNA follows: TGTGCCAGCAACCCTCACTCTGGGGCCAACGTCCTGACTTTC.

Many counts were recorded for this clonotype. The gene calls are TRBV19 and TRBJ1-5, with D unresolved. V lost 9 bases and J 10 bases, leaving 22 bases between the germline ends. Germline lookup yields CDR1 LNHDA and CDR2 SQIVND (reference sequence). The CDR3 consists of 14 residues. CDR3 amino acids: CASRTSNYGGPQHF. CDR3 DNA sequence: TGTGCCAGCAGAACTTCAAACTATGGCGGTCCCCAGCATTTT.

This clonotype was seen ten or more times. CDR3 residues: CSARRTNTGELFF. The DNA for the CDR3 is TGCAGTGCTAGACGGACCAACACCGGGGAGCTGTTTTTT. The rearrangement uses TRBV20-1 and TRBJ2-2; D remains ambiguous. The CDR3 sequence is 13 residues long. Germline lookup yields CDR1 DFQATT and CDR2 SNEGSKA (reference sequence). Trimming took 2 bases from V and 2 from J, leaving 6 bases between them.

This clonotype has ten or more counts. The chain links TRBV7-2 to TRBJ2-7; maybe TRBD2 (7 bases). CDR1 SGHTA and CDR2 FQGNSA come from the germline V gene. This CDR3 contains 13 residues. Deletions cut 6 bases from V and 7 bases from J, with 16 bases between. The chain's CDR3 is CASRSVGGDEQYF. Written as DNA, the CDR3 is TGTGCCAGCAGATCCGTAGGGGGGGATGAGCAGTACTTC. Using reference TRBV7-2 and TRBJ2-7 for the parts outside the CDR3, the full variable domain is GAGVSQSPSNKVTEKGKDVELRCDPISGHTALYWYRQSLGQGLEFLIYFQGNSAPDKSGLPSDRFSAERTGGSVSTLTIQRTQQEDSAVYLCASRSVGGDEQYFGPGTRLTVT.

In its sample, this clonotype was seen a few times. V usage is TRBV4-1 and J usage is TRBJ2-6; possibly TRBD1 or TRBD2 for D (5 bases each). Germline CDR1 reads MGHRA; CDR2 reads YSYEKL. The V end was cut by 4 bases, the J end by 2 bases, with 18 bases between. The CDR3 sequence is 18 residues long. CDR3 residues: CASSPGTQQGAGANVLTF. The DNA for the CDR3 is TGCGCCAGCAGCCCCGGGACCCAGCAAGGTGCTGGGGCCAACGTCCTGACTTTC.

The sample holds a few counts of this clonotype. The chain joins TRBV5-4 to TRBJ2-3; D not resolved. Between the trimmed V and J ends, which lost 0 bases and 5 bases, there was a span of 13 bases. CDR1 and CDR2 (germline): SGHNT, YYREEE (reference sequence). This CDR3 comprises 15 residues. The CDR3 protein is CASSLEASRGDTQYF. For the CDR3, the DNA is TGTGCCAGCAGCTTGGAGGCCAGTCGAGGAGATACGCAGTATTTT.

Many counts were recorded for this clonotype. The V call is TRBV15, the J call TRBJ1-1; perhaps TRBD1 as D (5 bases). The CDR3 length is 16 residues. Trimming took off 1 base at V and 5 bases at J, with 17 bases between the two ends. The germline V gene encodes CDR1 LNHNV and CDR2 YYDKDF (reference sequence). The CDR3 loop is CATSRGGGVGRTEAFF. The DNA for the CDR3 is TGTGCCACCAGCAGAGGCGGGGGAGTTGGTCGGACTGAAGCTTTCTTT.

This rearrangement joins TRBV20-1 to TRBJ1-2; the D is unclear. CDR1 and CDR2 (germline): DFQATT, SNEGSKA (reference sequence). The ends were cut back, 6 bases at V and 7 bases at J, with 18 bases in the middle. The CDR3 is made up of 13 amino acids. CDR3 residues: CSAHTLRIAGYTF. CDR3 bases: TGCAGTGCACACACTCTGAGGATAGCTGGCTACACCTTC.

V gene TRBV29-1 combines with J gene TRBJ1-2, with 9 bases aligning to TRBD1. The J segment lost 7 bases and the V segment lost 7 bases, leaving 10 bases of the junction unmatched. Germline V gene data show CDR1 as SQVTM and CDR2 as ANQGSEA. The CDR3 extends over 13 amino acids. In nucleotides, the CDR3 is TGCAGCGCCCGGGACAGGGCTTATTTTGGCTACACCTTC. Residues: CSARDRAYFGYTF.

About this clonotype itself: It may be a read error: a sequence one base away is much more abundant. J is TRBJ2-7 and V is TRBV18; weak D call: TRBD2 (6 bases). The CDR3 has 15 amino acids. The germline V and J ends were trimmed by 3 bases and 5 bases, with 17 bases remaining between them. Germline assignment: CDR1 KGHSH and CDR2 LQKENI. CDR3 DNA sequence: TGTGCCAGCTCACCGGGACGGGGAGGTGGGCACGAGCAGTACTTC. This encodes CASSPGRGGGHEQYF.

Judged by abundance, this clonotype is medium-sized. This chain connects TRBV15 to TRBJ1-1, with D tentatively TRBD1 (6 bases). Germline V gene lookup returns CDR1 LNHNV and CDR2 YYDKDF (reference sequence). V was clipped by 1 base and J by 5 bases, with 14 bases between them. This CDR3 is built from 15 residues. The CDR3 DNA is TGTGCCACCAGCAGAGCCTGGGGGGGGCGGACTGAAGCTTTCTTT. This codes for CATSRAWGGRTEAFF. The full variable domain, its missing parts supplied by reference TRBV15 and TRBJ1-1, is DAMVIQNPRYQVTQFGKPVTLSCSQTLNHNVMYWYQQKSSQAPKLLFHYYDKDFNNEADTPDNFQSRRPNTSFCFLDIRSPGLGDTAMYLCATSRAWGGRTEAFFGQGTRLTVV.

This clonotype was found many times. This CDR3 reads CASSSLMDTQYF. Written as DNA, the CDR3 is TGTGCCAGCAGTTCCCTCATGGATACGCAGTATTTT. V is TRBV6-1 and J is TRBJ2-3, with no clear D. With 5 bases removed from V and 6 bases from J, the gap between germline ends came to 9 bases. The CDR3 covers 12 residues. CDR1 and CDR2 from the germline V gene are MNHNS and SASEGT.

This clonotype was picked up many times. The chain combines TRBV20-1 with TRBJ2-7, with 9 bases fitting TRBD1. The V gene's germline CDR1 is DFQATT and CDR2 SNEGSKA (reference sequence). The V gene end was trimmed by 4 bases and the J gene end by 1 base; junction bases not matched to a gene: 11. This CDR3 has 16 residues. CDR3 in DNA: TGCAGTGCTAACGGGCCGCCGGGACAGGGATCCTACGAGCAGTACTTC. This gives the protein CSANGPPGQGSYEQYF.

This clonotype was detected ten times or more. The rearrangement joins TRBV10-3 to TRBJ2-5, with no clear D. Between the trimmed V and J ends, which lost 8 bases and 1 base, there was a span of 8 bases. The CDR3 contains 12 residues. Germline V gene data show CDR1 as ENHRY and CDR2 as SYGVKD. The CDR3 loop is CAISAIQETQYF. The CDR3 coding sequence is TGTGCCATCTCGGCCATCCAAGAGACCCAGTACTTC.

CDR3 protein: CASSQDMSGTAYNEQFF. For the CDR3, the DNA is TGTGCCAGCAGCCAAGATATGAGCGGGACAGCCTACAATGAGCAGTTCTTC. The gene calls are TRBV3-1 and TRBJ2-1; D is possibly TRBD1 or TRBD2 (7 bases each). V was shortened by 0 bases and J by 2 bases, with 14 bases between the two germline ends. The germline V gene has CDR1 LGHDT and CDR2 YNNKEL (reference sequence). The CDR3 loop spans 17 amino acids.

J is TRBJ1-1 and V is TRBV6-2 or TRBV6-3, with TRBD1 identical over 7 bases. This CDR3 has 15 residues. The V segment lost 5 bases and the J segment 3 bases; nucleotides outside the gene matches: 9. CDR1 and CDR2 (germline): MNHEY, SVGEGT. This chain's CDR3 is CASSHIGGDDTEAFF. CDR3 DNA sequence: TGTGCCAGCAGTCACATAGGGGGCGACGACACTGAAGCTTTCTTT.

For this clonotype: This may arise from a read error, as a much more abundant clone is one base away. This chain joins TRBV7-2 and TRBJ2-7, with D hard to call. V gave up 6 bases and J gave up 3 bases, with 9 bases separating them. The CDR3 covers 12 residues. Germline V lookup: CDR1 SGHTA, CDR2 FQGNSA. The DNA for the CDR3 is TGTGCCAGCAGGGGCAGGAGCTACGAGCAGTACTTC. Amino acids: CASRGRSYEQYF. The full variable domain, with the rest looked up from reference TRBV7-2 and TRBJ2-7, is GAGVSQSPSNKVTEKGKDVELRCDPISGHTALYWYRQSLGQGLEFLIYFQGNSAPDKSGLPSDRFSAERTGGSVSTLTIQRTQQEDSAVYLCASRGRSYEQYFGPGTRLTVT.

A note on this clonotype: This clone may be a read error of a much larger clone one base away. The CDR3 DNA is TGTGCCAGCAGCTTTGACAGGAGCGGCGAGCAGTACTTC. This codes for CASSFDRSGEQYF. V usage is TRBV7-6 and J usage is TRBJ2-7, with D maybe TRBD1 (6 bases). In germline, CDR1 is SGHVS, CDR2 FNYEAQ. The CDR3 spans 13 residues. V lost 3 bases and J lost 6, with 12 bases in between.

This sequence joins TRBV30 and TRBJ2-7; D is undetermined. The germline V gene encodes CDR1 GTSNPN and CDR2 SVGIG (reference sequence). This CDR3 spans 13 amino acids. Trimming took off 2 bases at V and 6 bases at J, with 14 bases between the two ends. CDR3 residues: CAWSSAGLFEQYF. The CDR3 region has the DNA TGTGCCTGGAGTAGCGCAGGCCTATTCGAGCAGTACTTC.

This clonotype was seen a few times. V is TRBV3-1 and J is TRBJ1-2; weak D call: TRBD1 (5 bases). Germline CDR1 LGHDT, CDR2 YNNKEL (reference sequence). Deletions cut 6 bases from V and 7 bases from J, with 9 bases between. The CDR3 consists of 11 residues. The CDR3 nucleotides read TGTGCCAGCAGTCGAGGGGTTGGCTACACCTTC. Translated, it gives CASSRGVGYTF.

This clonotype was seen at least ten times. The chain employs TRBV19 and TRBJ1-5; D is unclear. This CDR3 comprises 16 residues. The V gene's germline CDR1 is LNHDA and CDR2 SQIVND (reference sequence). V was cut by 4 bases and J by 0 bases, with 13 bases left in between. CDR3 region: CASSNPNTGSNQPQHF. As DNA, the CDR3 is TGTGCCAGTAGTAACCCGAACACCGGTAGCAATCAGCCCCAGCATTTT.

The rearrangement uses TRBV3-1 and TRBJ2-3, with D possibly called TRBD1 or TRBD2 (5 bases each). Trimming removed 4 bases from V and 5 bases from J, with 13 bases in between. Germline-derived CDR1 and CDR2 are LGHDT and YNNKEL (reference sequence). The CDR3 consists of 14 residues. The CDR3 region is CASSRPGTKDTQYF. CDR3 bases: TGTGCCAGCAGCCGACCAGGGACCAAAGATACGCAGTATTTT.

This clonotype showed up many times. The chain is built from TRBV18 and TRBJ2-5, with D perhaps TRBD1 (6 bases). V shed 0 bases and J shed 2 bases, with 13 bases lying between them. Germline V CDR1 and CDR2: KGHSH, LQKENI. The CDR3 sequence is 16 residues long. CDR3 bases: TGTGCCAGCTCACCACCCCCTCTCGGGACACAAGAGACCCAGTACTTC. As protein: CASSPPPLGTQETQYF.

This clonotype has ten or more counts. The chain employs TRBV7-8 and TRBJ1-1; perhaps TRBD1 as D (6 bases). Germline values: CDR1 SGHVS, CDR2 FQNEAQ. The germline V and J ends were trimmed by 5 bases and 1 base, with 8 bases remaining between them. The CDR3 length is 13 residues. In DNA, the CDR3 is TGTGCCAGCAGCAAGGGACAGAACACTGAAGCTTTCTTT. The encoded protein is CASSKGQNTEAFF. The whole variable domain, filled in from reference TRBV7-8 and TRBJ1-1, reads GAGVSQSPRYKVAKRGQDVALRCDPISGHVSLFWYQQALGQGPEFLTYFQNEAQLDKSGLPSDRFFAERPEGSVSTLKIQRTQQEDSAVYLCASSKGQNTEAFFGQGTRLTVV.

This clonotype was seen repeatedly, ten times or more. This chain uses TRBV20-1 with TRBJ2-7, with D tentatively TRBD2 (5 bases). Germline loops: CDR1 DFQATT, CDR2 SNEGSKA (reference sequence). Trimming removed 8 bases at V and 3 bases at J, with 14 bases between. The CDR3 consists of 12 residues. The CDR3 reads CSCGLNFYEQYF. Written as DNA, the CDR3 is TGCAGTTGCGGGTTAAACTTCTACGAGCAGTACTTC.

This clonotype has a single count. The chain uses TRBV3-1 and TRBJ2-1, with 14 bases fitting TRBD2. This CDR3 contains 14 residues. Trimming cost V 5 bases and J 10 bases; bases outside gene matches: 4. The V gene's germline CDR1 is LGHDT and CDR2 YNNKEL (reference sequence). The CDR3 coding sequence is TGTGCCAGCAGCACGACTAGCGGGGGGGGGGAGCAGTTCTTC. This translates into CASSTTSGGGEQFF.